This T cell receptor (beta chain) appears in the sequencing data of a study of CD8+ T cells in alopecia areata. Turning to the study itself: Patients remained on tofacitinib for 6 to 18 months and then went 6 months without it. General observations from the study: Normal skin's resident alphabeta T cells are sequenced alongside lesional scalp T cells. Patients shared TCRs less clearly than mice did, possibly owing to HLA.

RNA, once extracted, was reverse transcribed into cDNA for use as the sequencing template. The repertoire was sequenced with immunoSEQ multiplex PCR; TCRdb's copy has only in-frame clones and lacks some. This sample carries some 240,000 clones, about 60% of them seen once, and the ten largest clones take more than 0.4%. Worth noting for this clone: The antigen remains unidentified.

Obtained from alopecia areata patients were lesional scalp punch biopsies along with peripheral blood. Specimen: CD4+ T cells sorted from blood, collected at week 0. The receptor comes from a human donor with alopecia areata.

The CDR3 is CASSLNPGTDTQYF. The CDR3 DNA reads TGTGCCAGCAGCTTAAACCCCGGCACAGATACGCAGTATTTT. This chain joins TRBV7-3 and TRBJ2-3; D unresolved. V was pared by 1 base and J by 1 base, with 6 bases between. The CDR3 consists of 14 residues. The V gene's germline CDR1 is SGHTA and CDR2 FQGTGA.